This T cell receptor beta chain was captured by sequencing in a study of blood T cell repertoires in COVID-19. Authors' methods: Estimation of nucleated cell counts relied on the amplification of reference gene primers. Sequencing used immunoSEQ multiplex PCR; TCRdb keeps in-frame clones, though not all of them. That table furnishes V, J and clone size, whereas the DNA furnished D and trimming. This sample has some 25,000 clones, with 80% to 95% found just once. The sequenced material came from peripheral blood. The sequence was collected from a human donor in a cohort sampled during active COVID-19.

The CDR3 reads CASSLERGPYEQYF. CDR3 DNA sequence: TGTGCCAGCAGTTTAGAGCGGGGCCCCTACGAGCAGTACTTC. The V and J genes are TRBV27 and TRBJ2-7; 7 bases are a match to TRBD2. This CDR3 is 14 amino acids long. V was clipped by 2 bases and J by 2 bases; unmatched bases: 3. Germline assignment: CDR1 MNHEY and CDR2 SMNVEV (reference sequence).